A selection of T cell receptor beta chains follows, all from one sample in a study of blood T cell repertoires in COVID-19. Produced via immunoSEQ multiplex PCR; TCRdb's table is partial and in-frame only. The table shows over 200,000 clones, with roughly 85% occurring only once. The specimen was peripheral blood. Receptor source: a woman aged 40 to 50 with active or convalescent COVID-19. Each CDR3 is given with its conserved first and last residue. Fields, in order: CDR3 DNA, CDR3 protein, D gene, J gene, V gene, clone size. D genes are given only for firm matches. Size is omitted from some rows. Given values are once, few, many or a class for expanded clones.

TGTGCCAGCAGTTTTGAGGGAAATGAGCAGTTCTTC,CASSFEGNEQFF,NA,TRBJ2-1,TRBV11-2,few
TGTGCCAGCAGCTCCAACAGGGATGAGACCCAGTACTTC,CASSSNRDETQYF,NA,TRBJ2-5,TRBV11-3,NA
TGTGCCAGCAGCTTCCCCAGGGGGAACTACAATGAGCAGTTCTTC,CASSFPRGNYNEQFF,TRBD1,TRBJ2-1,TRBV5-4,NA
TGTGCCAGCGCCTTGAAAGGAGGCTCGGGCACTGAAGCTTTCTTT,CASALKGGSGTEAFF,NA,TRBJ1-1,TRBV7-2,few
TGTGCCAGCAGCCTCAGGACAGCGTCAACCCATTCACCCCTCCACTTT,CASSLRTASTHSPLHF,NA,TRBJ1-6,TRBV7-2,NA
TGTGCCAGGCAGGGGGCAGGGGGCTACACCTTC,CARQGAGGYTF,TRBD1,TRBJ1-2,TRBV2,NA
TGCGCCAGCAGCTTGGCCGTAGTTGTTAGACGGACAGGCACTGAAGCTTTCTTT,CASSLAVVVRRTGTEAFF,TRBD1,TRBJ1-1,TRBV5-1,NA
TGTGCCAGCAGCTCGTCAGGGGCAATCCGCGAGCAGTACTTC,CASSSSGAIREQYF,NA,TRBJ2-7,TRBV11-2,NA
TGTGCCAGCAGTCACAATAATTCACCCCTCCACTTT,CASSHNNSPLHF,NA,TRBJ1-6,TRBV2,NA
TGTGCCAGCAGCTTACGCCCCGGGGGTGGTAATGAAAAACTGTTTTTT,CASSLRPGGGNEKLFF,NA,TRBJ1-4,TRBV7-8,NA
TGTGCCAGCTCGCCGAGACAGGTTAGGGGAGAGACCCAGTACTTC,CASSPRQVRGETQYF,NA,TRBJ2-5,TRBV18,NA
TGTGCCAGTACCCCCTCCCGCGGAGGGTCCTCCTACGAGCAGTACTTC,CASTPSRGGSSYEQYF,NA,TRBJ2-7,TRBV19,NA
TGTGCCAGCAGCGAGAGATGGACTAGCGGGGGGGCGGAGTTTGCCTTC,CASSERWTSGGAEFAF,TRBD2,TRBJ2-4,TRBV7-2,NA
TGTGCCAGTAGTCCGTCCAGATATAGCAATCAGCCCCAGCATTTT,CASSPSRYSNQPQHF,NA,TRBJ1-5,TRBV19,NA
TGTGCCAGCAGTGATAGGTTTCAGGGTCAGCCCCAGCATTTT,CASSDRFQGQPQHF,NA,TRBJ1-5,TRBV2,NA
TGCGCCAGCAGCCAAGTATCCCTATCCTACAATGAGCAGTTCTTC,CASSQVSLSYNEQFF,NA,TRBJ2-1,TRBV4-3,NA
TGTGCCTGGAGTGTTGACCTCGGGGCTAATGAAAAACTGTTTTTT,CAWSVDLGANEKLFF,NA,TRBJ1-4,TRBV30,NA
TGTGCCACCAGCAGAGATGGAGTCGGAGACACAGATACGCAGTATTTT,CATSRDGVGDTDTQYF,NA,TRBJ2-3,TRBV15,NA
TGTGCCACCAGTGTCGGGGGAGGGGACTATGGCTACACCTTC,CATSVGGGDYGYTF,NA,TRBJ1-2,TRBV24-1,NA
TGTGCCAGCCATTCCGGGACTATGGCAAATGAGCAGTTCTTC,CASHSGTMANEQFF,TRBD2,TRBJ2-1,TRBV2,NA
TGTGCCAGTAACCCGACAGGGTTCACAGATACGCAGTATTTT,CASNPTGFTDTQYF,TRBD1,TRBJ2-3,TRBV19,NA
TGTGCCAGCAGCTCCCCCCAGGGCGGGGAGCTGTTTTTT,CASSSPQGGELFF,NA,TRBJ2-2,TRBV7-8,NA
TGTGCCAGTAGTATGGTCGCCGGGAGGAGCACTGAAGCTTTCTTT,CASSMVAGRSTEAFF,NA,TRBJ1-1,TRBV19,NA
TGTGCCAGCAGTCCCCTGGACAGTTCTACAGATACGCAGTATTTT,CASSPLDSSTDTQYF,NA,TRBJ2-3,TRBV27,NA
TGTGCCACCAGTGATTTGACAGTGAGCTCCTACAATGAGCAGTTCTTC,CATSDLTVSSYNEQFF,NA,TRBJ2-1,TRBV24-1,NA
TGCGCCAGCAGCGGCGGGGGCAGCTCCTACGAGCAGTACTTC,CASSGGGSSYEQYF,NA,TRBJ2-7,TRBV5-1,NA
TGTGCCAGCTCACCCCCATCCACAGATACGCAGTATTTT,CASSPPSTDTQYF,NA,TRBJ2-3,TRBV18,once
TGCGCCAGCAGTCAACCCAGGGGCCAGCAGCCCCAGCATTTT,CASSQPRGQQPQHF,NA,TRBJ1-5,TRBV23-1,NA